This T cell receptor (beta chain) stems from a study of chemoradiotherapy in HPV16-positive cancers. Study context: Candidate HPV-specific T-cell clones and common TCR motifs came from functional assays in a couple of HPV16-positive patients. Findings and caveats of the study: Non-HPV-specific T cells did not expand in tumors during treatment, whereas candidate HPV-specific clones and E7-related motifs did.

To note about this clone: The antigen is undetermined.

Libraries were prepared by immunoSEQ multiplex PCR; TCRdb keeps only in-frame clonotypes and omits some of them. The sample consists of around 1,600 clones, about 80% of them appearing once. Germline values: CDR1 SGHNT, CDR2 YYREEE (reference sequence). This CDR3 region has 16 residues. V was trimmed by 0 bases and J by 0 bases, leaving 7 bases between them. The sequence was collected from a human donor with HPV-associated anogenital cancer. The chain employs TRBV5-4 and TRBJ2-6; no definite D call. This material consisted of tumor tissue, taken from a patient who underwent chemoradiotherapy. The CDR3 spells CASSLAGLSGANVLTF. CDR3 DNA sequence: TGTGCCAGCAGCTTGGCCGGGCTCTCTGGGGCCAACGTCCTGACTTTC.